This TCR beta chain is from a study of response to subunit inactivated influenza vaccine. The CDR3 is 14 amino acids. The germline CDR1 and CDR2 sequences are SNHLY and FYNNEI. Trimming left V 0 bases short and J 4 bases short, with 9 bases between. TCRdb passed the RT-PCR reads through MiXCR, listing each CDR3 protein once. The sample has some 570,000 distinct CDR3 sequences, around 10% seen once. These data also featured in a second study, about T cells expressing NK-cell markers. That report adds: Researchers built TCR beta cDNA using 5'RACE template switching with UMIs. In the group of eight sequenced donors, seven were HCMV-seropositive and one was seronegative. These same clonotypes (in a handful of donors) also led the CD3+CD56-NKG2C+ fraction.

The receptor was isolated from a middle-aged man who received an inactivated influenza vaccine. The sequencing used PBMCs from blood, collected on the day of vaccination. V and J are TRBV2 and TRBJ1-2; D is unresolved. The chain's CDR3 is CASSEARGVYGYTF. CDR3 coding DNA: TGTGCCAGCAGTGAAGCGCGTGGGGTCTATGGCTACACCTTC.